This T cell receptor beta chain is drawn from a study of T cells expressing NK-cell markers. Study-level information: The sequencing cohort of eight donors included seven HCMV-seropositive individuals and one seronegative individual. Study observations and caveats: Over 5 donors carried dominant NKG2C+ clonotypes that made up roughly 1.0-7.5% of their CD8+ T cells.

Turning to this clonotype: Its antigen remains unidentified.

TCRdb processed the 5' RACE reads again and assigns one entry to each CDR3 protein, with no DNA. The sample has about 260,000 distinct CDR3 sequences. This CDR3 comprises 15 residues. CDR1 and CDR2 (germline): DFQATT, SNEGSKA (reference sequence). Specimen: blood T cells: a sorted CD56 or NKG2C T cell subset, CD4+ or CD8+ T cells, or bulk PBMC T cells (not recorded which). This sequence was found in a woman aged 18 to 75 in good health. The rearrangement links TRBV20-1 to TRBJ2-2; TCRdb picks TRBD1, but there is no DNA to check that call. Here the CDR3 reads CSARTGERTTGELFF.